The present entry profiles one TCR beta chain with its context. Its antigen is as yet unknown. Pooling covered second doses at about 4 or about 12 weeks. CDR1 and CDR2 (germline): WSHSY, SAAADI. This CDR3 has 13 residues. V lost 5 bases and J lost 4; bases outside the gene matches: 3. The data were taken from a study of T cell responses to AZD1222 COVID-19 vaccine. TCRdb keeps only in-frame clones here, not all; method: immunoSEQ multiplex PCR. The sample records about 84,000 clones, 75% to 90% being singletons. Notes on the study in general: Just a handful of AZD1222 recipients were seropositive at baseline. Spike was spanned by vaccine-associated CD4 TCRs, which were dominant at 160-218 and 743-854. Females made up more of the donors, who were largely white British, and clonal diversity may have come out too low.

The chain is built from TRBV10-2 and TRBJ1-1; TRBD1 matches 8 bases. This specimen consisted of peripheral blood, obtained 28 days after the second AZD1222 dose. The TCR comes from an adult who received the AZD1222 COVID-19 vaccine. CDR3 sequence (DNA): TGCGCCAGCAGTCTTACAGGGGGCACTGAAGCTTTCTTT. Encoded protein: CASSLTGGTEAFF.